Listed below are T cell receptor beta chains from one sample, sequenced in a study of CD8+CD57+ T cells in acquired aplastic anemia. Each CDR3 protein gets one entry after TCRdb re-called the reads with MiXCR. The sample has 400,000 to 500,000 distinct CDR3 sequences, roughly 64% seen once. Sequencing was performed on sorted CD4+, CD8+, or CD8+CD57+ T cells (not recorded which) from PBMCs. Receptors were obtained from a human donor in good health, serving as a control. Each CDR3 is given with its conserved first and last residue. The order of the fields is clone size, D gene, V gene, J gene, CDR3 protein, CDR3 DNA. D genes are given only for firm matches. A row's size may be missing; if present it is once, few, many or a size class.

NA,NA,TRBV9,TRBJ2-2,CASSRGGWGATGELFF,TGTGCCAGCAGCAGAGGGGGGTGGGGGGCTACGGGGGAGCTGTTTTTT
NA,NA,TRBV15,TRBJ1-3,CASGPDGNWSNIYF,TGTGCCAGCGGCCCGGACGGCAATTGGAGCAACATATATTTT
NA,NA,TRBV7-2,TRBJ1-3,CASSLGNQPQHIGF,TGTGCCAGCAGCTTGGGCAATCAGCCCCAGCACATTGGTTTT
NA,TRBD2,TRBV12-3/TRBV12-4,TRBJ2-7,CAGSPRTSGGSYEQYF,TGTGCCGGCAGTCCACGGACTAGCGGGGGGTCCTACGAGCAGTACTTC
NA,TRBD1,TRBV20-1,TRBJ1-1,CSVRDRTGLFF,TGCAGTGTTAGAGACCGGACAGGATTGTTCTTT
NA,TRBD2,TRBV9,TRBJ2-7,CASSVSGLAGGYEQYF,TGTGCCAGCAGCGTGTCGGGACTAGCGGGGGGCTACGAGCAGTACTTC
NA,NA,TRBV7-8,TRBJ2-7,CASSLIGLITEAFF,TGTGCCAGCAGCTTGATAGGGCTGATCACTGAAGCGTTCTTC
few,NA,TRBV19,TRBJ2-7,CASSITGGYEQYF,TGTGCCAGTAGTATTACAGGTGGTTACGAGCAGTACTTC
NA,TRBD1,TRBV6-6,TRBJ1-6,CAIGVGQGASPLHF,TGTGCCATCGGGGTAGGACAGGGGGCTTCACCCCTCCACTTT
once,NA,TRBV2,TRBJ2-2,CASETGTGAGQLFF,TGTGCCAGCGAGACCGGGACGGGGGCCGGGCAGCTCTTCTTT
many,NA,TRBV7-2,TRBJ2-3,CASSPTGPDTQYF,TGTGCCAGCAGCCCGACGGGTCCAGATACGCAGTATTTT
many,NA,TRBV19,TRBJ2-1,CASSISGSSYNEQFF,TGTGCCAGTAGTATATCGGGGAGCTCCTACAATGAGCAGTTCTTC
NA,NA,TRBV5-1,TRBJ2-2,CASSPQRTESGELFF,TGCGCCAGCAGCCCCCAGCGGACTGAATCCGGGGAGCTGTTTTTT
NA,NA,TRBV5-4,TRBJ1-2,CASSLERGF,TGTGCCAGCAGCTTGGAAAGGGGCTTC
NA,NA,TRBV5-1,TRBJ2-7,CASSLLGHRGEQYF,TGTGCCAGCAGCTTACTGGGACACCGAGGGGAGCAGTACTTC
NA,NA,TRBV7-8,TRBJ2-7,CASSLIRGGATDTQYF,TGTGCCAGCAGCTTAATAAGAGGGGGGGCGACAGATACGCAGTACTTC
NA,NA,TRBV25-1,TRBJ1-1,CASSYAWDFGSGTEAFF,NA
NA,NA,TRBV7-8,TRBJ2-7,CASSFQTPPGAYDF,TGTGCCAGCAGCTTCCAGACTCCTCCGGGGGCCTACGACTTC
NA,NA,TRBV7-8,TRBJ2-5,CASSDRKYQPQYF,TGTGCCAGCAGCGACAGAAAGTATCAGCCCCAGTACTTC
NA,NA,TRBV10-1,TRBJ2-1,CATRGQWAGDEQFF,TGCGCCACCAGGGGCCAATGGGCTGGGGATGAGCAGTTCTTC
NA,NA,TRBV24-1,TRBJ1-2,CATSEWARAYGYTF,TGTGCCACCAGTGAATGGGCACGGGCCTATGGCTACACCTTC
once,NA,TRBV9,TRBJ1-2,CASSVSYGGYTF,TGTGCCAGCAGCGTAAGCTACGGGGGCTACACCTTC
few,NA,TRBV29-1,TRBJ1-4,CSVREGHSANEKLFF,TGCAGCGTTCGGGAGGGACATTCGGCTAATGAAAAACTGTTTTTT
NA,NA,TRBV27,TRBJ1-6,CASSLIGGRYNSPLHF,TGTGCCAGCAGTCTCATCGGCGGTCGATATAATTCACCCCTCCACTTT
once,NA,TRBV7-2,TRBJ2-6,CASSLVGGLALETLTF,TGTGCCAGCAGCCTAGTCGGGGGCCTGGCTCTAGAGACCCTGACTTTC
NA,NA,TRBV29-1,TRBJ2-7,CSVPTGQVGYEQYF,TGCAGCGTTCCCACAGGTCAGGTTGGCTACGAGCAGTACTTC
NA,NA,TRBV5-6,TRBJ1-5,CATSGVNTANQHF,TGCGCCACCAGCGGCGTTAACACAGCTAACCAGCATTTT
NA,NA,TRBV9,TRBJ1-1,CASSMDQGVSYEPFF,TGTGCCAGCAGCATGGACCAGGGAGTGTCCTACGAACCTTTCTTT
NA,TRBD2,TRBV11-2,TRBJ2-5,CASSATSGVQETQYF,TGTGCCAGCAGCGCTACTAGCGGGGTCCAAGAGACCCAGTACTTC
once,NA,TRBV7-3,TRBJ2-1,CASSLGDEQLF,TGTGCTAGCAGCCTCGGGGATGAGCAGCTCTTC
many,NA,TRBV7-2,TRBJ2-2,CASSLGIRRTELFF,TGTGCCAGCAGCTTAGGGATTCGAAGGACGGAGCTGTTTTTT
many,NA,TRBV6-1,TRBJ2-5,CASSGQARETQYF,TGTGCCAGCAGTGGGCAGGCCAGGGAGACCCAGTACTTC
NA,NA,TRBV2,TRBJ1-1,CASSQDRVVAEAFF,TGTGCCAGCAGTCAGGACCGGGTGGTTGCTGAAGCTTTCTTT
NA,NA,TRBV24-1,TRBJ2-5,CATSDSGWGEETQYF,TGTGCCACCAGTGATTCTGGTTGGGGGGAAGAGACCCAGTACTTC
many,NA,TRBV7-9,TRBJ1-5,CASTLGGNQPQHF,TGTGCCAGCACCCTGGGAGGGAATCAGCCCCAGCATTTT
NA,NA,TRBV7-9,TRBJ2-5,CASSPGDKKGTTNF,TGTGCCAGCAGCCCAGGGGACAAGAAGGGGACTACGAACTTC
NA,TRBD1,TRBV24-1,TRBJ1-3,CATSDSGTDTGNTIYF,TGTGCCACCAGTGATTCCGGGACAGACACTGGAAACACCATATATTTT
NA,NA,TRBV7-9,TRBJ1-1,CASRHSSLREGVGNTEAFF,TGTGCCAGCAGACATTCTTCCCTGCGAGAGGGGGTGGGGAACACTGAAGCTTTCTTT
NA,NA,TRBV12-3/TRBV12-4,TRBJ2-2,CASRSSTWELFF,TGTGCCAGCAGATCGTCCACCTGGGAGCTGTTTTTT
NA,NA,TRBV20-1,TRBJ2-2,CSARTRGAFNTGELFF,TGCAGTGCTAGAACCAGAGGGGCGTTCAACACCGGGGAACTGTTTTTT
once,NA,TRBV7-4,TRBJ1-2,CASSSTGRQLGFHF,TGTGCCAGCAGCTCAACGGGACGGCAGCTAGGGTTTCACTTC
many,NA,TRBV7-9,TRBJ2-7,CASSPLRSALSYEQYF,TGTGCCAGCAGCCCACTCAGAAGCGCCCTCTCCTACGAGCAGTACTTC
many,NA,TRBV10-3,TRBJ1-1,CAISYTASNTEAFF,TGTGCCATCAGCTACACAGCGTCTAACACTGAAGCTTTCTTT
many,TRBD1,TRBV6-5,TRBJ2-2,CASSPTWTGRGELFF,TGTGCCAGCAGCCCGACCTGGACAGGGCGCGGGGAGCTGTTTTTT
NA,NA,TRBV10-1,TRBJ1-5,CASSQSGQGWKGNQPQHF,TGCGCCAGCAGTCAGAGTGGGCAGGGGTGGAAGGGCAATCAGCCCCAGCATTTT
many,TRBD2,TRBV10-2,TRBJ2-5,CASSELSSGYQETQYF,TGCGCCAGCAGTGAGCTGTCTAGCGGATACCAAGAGACCCAGTACTTC
NA,TRBD1,TRBV7-8,TRBJ1-5,CASSNPGGSQPQHF,TGTGCCAGCAGCAACCCAGGGGGAAGTCAGCCCCAGCATTTT
NA,TRBD1,TRBV7-2,TRBJ1-2,CAGQGGDNYCNTF,TGTGCCGGCCAGGGGGGGGATAACTATTGCAACACCTTC
many,TRBD2,TRBV20-1,TRBJ2-1,CSATKSGGLINEQFF,TGCAGTGCTACCAAGAGCGGGGGGTTGATCAATGAGCAGTTCTTC
NA,TRBD2,TRBV5-1,TRBJ2-3,CASSLAPLAGEGGVDTQYF,TGCGCCAGCAGCTTAGCCCCACTAGCGGGGGAAGGAGGGGTAGATACGCAGTATTTT
many,TRBD2,TRBV10-3,TRBJ2-1,CAISEPRTSGGRYNEQFF,TGTGCCATCAGTGAGCCCCGGACTAGCGGGGGCCGATACAATGAGCAGTTCTTC
NA,NA,TRBV10-3,TRBJ2-3,CASRGRGVHTKAYF,TGTGCCAGCAGGGGGAGGGGGGTGCACACTAAGGCGTACTTT
NA,TRBD2,TRBV7-2,TRBJ2-2,CASSLSSGGSRELLF,TGCGCCAGCAGCCTGTCTAGCGGGGGTTCCAGGGAGCTGCTTTTT
NA,NA,TRBV10-1,TRBJ1-1,CASSESSGNTAPFF,TGCGCCAGCAGTGAGTCGAGCGGGAACACTGCACCTTTTTTT